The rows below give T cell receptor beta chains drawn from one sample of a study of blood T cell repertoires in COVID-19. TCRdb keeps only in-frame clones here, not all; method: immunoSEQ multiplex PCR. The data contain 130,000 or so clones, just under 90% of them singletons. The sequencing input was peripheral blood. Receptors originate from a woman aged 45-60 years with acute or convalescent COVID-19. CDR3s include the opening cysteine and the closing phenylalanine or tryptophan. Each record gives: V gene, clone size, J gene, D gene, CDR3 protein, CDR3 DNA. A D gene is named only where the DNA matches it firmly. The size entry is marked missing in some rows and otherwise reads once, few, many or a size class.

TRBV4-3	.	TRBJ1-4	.	CASSQGSNNEKLFF	TGCGCCAGCAGCCAAGGTTCCAATAATGAAAAACTGTTTTTT
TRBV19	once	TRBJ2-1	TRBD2	CASSISGRRNEQFF	TGTGCCAGTAGTATAAGCGGGAGGAGGAATGAGCAGTTCTTC
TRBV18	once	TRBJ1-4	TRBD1	CASSPIQGANVEKLFF	TGTGCCAGCTCACCAATACAGGGGGCCAATGTGGAAAAACTGTTTTTT
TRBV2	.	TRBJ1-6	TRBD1	CASSTGGRSPLHF	TGTGCCAGCAGTACAGGGGGCAGATCACCCCTCCACTTT
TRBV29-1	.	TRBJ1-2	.	CSVPHATNYGYTF	TGCAGCGTGCCTCACGCGACTAACTATGGCTACACCTTC
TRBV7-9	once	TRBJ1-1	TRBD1	CASSFQTGPNTEAFF	TGTGCCAGCAGCTTCCAGACAGGGCCGAACACTGAAGCTTTCTTT
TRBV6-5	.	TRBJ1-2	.	CASSYWGGNGYTF	TGTGCCAGCAGTTACTGGGGAGGAAATGGCTACACCTTC
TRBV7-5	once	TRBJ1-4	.	CVRSLGGLGEKLFF	TGTGTCAGAAGCTTAGGAGGCCTGGGTGAAAAACTGTTTTTT
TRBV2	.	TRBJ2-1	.	CASSEREWKEGYNEQFF	TGTGCCAGCAGTGAAAGGGAGTGGAAGGAGGGTTACAATGAGCAGTTCTTC
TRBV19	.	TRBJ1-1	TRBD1	CASSMGQGAGTEAFF	TGTGCCAGTAGTATGGGACAGGGGGCTGGTACTGAAGCTTTCTTT
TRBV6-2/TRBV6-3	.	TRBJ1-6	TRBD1	CASSTPDRGDHNSPLHF	TGTGCCAGCAGTACCCCGGACAGGGGGGACCATAATTCACCCCTCCACTTT
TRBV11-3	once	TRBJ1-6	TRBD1	CASSRGQGSNSPLHF	TGTGCCAGCAGCCGGGGACAGGGTTCTAATTCACCCCTCCACTTT
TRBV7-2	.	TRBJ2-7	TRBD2	CASSAWTSGPYEQYF	TGTGCCAGCAGCGCATGGACTAGCGGACCCTACGAGCAGTACTTC
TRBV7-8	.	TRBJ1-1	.	CASSRDFRYYTEAFF	TGTGCCAGCAGCAGAGACTTCCGGTACTACACTGAAGCTTTCTTT
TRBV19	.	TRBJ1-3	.	CASSGQSWSSGNTIYF	TGTGCCAGTAGCGGACAGAGTTGGAGCTCTGGAAACACCATATATTTT
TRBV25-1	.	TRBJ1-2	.	CASSGDIGYGYTF	TGTGCCAGCAGTGGCGACATAGGCTATGGCTACACCTTC
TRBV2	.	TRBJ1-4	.	CASSEAAAETGKLFF	TGTGCCAGCAGTGAAGCCGCCGCGGAAACGGGAAAACTGTTTTTT
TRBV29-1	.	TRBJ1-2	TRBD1	CSVDPGTGEHYGYTF	TGCAGCGTCGATCCCGGGACAGGGGAGCACTATGGCTACACCTTC
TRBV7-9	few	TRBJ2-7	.	CASSLPGTLYEQYF	TGTGCCAGCAGCTTACCCGGGACTCTCTACGAGCAGTACTTC
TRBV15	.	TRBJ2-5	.	CATSRDRAWRETQYF	TGTGCCACCAGCAGAGATCGTGCTTGGAGGGAGACCCAGTACTTC
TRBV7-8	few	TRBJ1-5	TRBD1	CASSSGQGLSQPQHF	TGTGCCAGCAGCTCGGGACAGGGGCTATCTCAGCCCCAGCATTTT
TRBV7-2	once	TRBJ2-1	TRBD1	CASSLQGQKNNEQFF	TGTGCCAGCAGCTTACAGGGACAGAAAAACAATGAGCAGTTCTTC
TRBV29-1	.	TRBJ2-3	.	CSVGGGADTQYF	TGCAGCGTTGGAGGTGGTGCAGATACGCAGTATTTT
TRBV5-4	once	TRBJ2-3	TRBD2	CASSLEAGVTDTQYF	TGTGCCAGCAGCTTGGAAGCGGGAGTAACAGATACGCAGTATTTT
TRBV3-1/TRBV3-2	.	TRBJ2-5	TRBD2	CASSQDRASGRAGETQYF	TGTGCCAGCAGCCAAGATCGGGCTAGCGGGAGGGCCGGGGAGACCCAGTACTTC
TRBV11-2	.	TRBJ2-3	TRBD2	CASSSGGDTDTQYF	TGTGCCAGCAGCAGCGGGGGGGACACAGATACGCAGTATTTT
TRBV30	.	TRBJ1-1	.	CAWRMGGWNTEAFF	TGTGCCTGGAGAATGGGGGGATGGAACACTGAAGCTTTCTTT